This T cell receptor (beta chain) was identified in a study of T cell responses to AZD1222 COVID-19 vaccine (dated by TCRdb to 2020 to 2023). The study in broad terms: Because spike-specific TCR depth and breadth did not differ between the two schedules, AZD1222 recipients who got a second dose at roughly 4 weeks were pooled with those who got a second dose at roughly 12 weeks. TCR sequencing covered fewer than 250 trial participants: 200 to 220 given two doses of AZD1222 and approximately 25 given two doses of MenACWY control vaccine. Trial participants were enrolled by age into 18-55, 56-69 and 70-plus year subgroups, with about 150, 28 and 57 TCR-sequenced participants respectively. Here is what the overall study found, with its caveats: Participants were mostly white British, with more females than males. The authors suggested clonal diversity may have been underestimated. Because no day 14 peak-response samples were available, repertoires were characterized only after the peak T cell response. Conclusions about previously exposed vaccinees are limited, since just 5 to 7 AZD1222 recipients were seropositive for SARS-CoV-2 at baseline. Spike-specific TCR breadth and depth rose significantly after two AZD1222 doses compared with day 0 and with MenACWY recipients. Vaccine-associated CD4 TCRs spanned the whole spike protein, with dominant responses in regions 160-218 and 743-854. In the small 56-69-year group, the increase in depth fell short of significance, most likely because of low power. Nearly half of unique spike-specific TCRs reportedly recognized epitopes outside regions mutated in the B.1.351 and B.1.1.7 variants.

The CDR3 regions of human TCRbeta chains were analyzed by immunosequencing. On the authors' methods: TCRs in the repertoires were compared against a reference library of SARS-CoV-2-specific TCRs that had been generated with the MIRA antigen-specificity platform. Breadth meant the fraction of unique TCRs that were SARS-CoV-2-associated, whereas depth meant the fraction of total T cells that were SARS-CoV-2-associated. Using the MIRA data, each spike-specific TCR was assigned both to the spike region to which the TCR was reactive and to a CD4 or CD8 class. Log10-transformed breadth and depth values were compared by one-way ANOVA with Sidak's multiple comparisons tests. TCRdb took over this immuneACCESS table, retaining in-frame rearrangements with V and J assigned. Such tables are incomplete; in checked studies, under half of the missing clones stem from an unresolved V gene, and the remainder is unexplained. Clone size and V and J calls were adopted from that table, with D and trimming inferred from the DNA. The table for this sample lists 100,000 or so clones; around nine tenths of them were counted only once. The ten largest make up approximately 16% of the sample.

This clone was picked up one time. What antigen it recognizes has not been identified. There are no base qualities to consult, and no much larger clone falls within one base. The sample's time point label, decoded: baseline before first vaccination. The vaccinee samples were drawn from two UK trials, COV001 and COV002, one of which was a single-blind randomized controlled phase 2/3 trial testing AZD1222 (ChAdOx1 nCoV-19) in healthy adults. Trial participant PBMC samples were collected at day 0 and day 28 after the second dose for TCRbeta chain sequencing. The specimen was peripheral blood, collected on day 0 of AZD1222 vaccination. This TCR was recovered from an adult in good health.

The DNA reads TGTGCCAGCTCGTCTAGCGGCTACGAGCAGTACTTC. The encoded protein is CASSSSGYEQYF. Recombination linked TRBV18 to TRBJ2-7; TRBD2 lines up with 7 middle nucleotides. The CDR3 contains 12 residues, cysteine and phenylalanine counted. Just CDR3 DNA is preserved here, 36 bases in frame from base 1. The germline V gene supplies CDR1 KGHSH and CDR2 LQKENI. V has 6 bases trimmed and J has 3 bases trimmed; junction bases matching no gene number 2.